This entry is about one T cell receptor beta chain. The source of the sample is a study of control samples from healthy donors and cancer patients. Only in-frame clones appear in the TCRdb table, and some are missing; sequencing was by immunoSEQ multiplex PCR. The data show 84,000 or so clones, more than 65% seen once. This clonotype originated in a man aged 55 to 70 with head and neck cancer. Sequencing was performed on PBMCs.

For the CDR3, the DNA is TGCGCCAGCAGCCCCACCCCGGGGGGGAGTCAGCCCCAGCATTTT. It encodes CASSPTPGGSQPQHF. V is TRBV5-1 and J is TRBJ1-5; weak D call: TRBD1 (5 bases). Trimming pared 4 bases from V and 6 bases from J, leaving 17 bases between. The CDR3 is 15 residues long. Germline CDR1 SGHRS, CDR2 YFSETQ.